This entry concerns a single TCR beta chain. The data were produced by immunoSEQ multiplex PCR, yet TCRdb's version contains in-frame clones alone and is incomplete. Counted here are approximately 240,000 clones, roughly 86% occurring once; the ten biggest clones make up just over 3%. The sample is drawn from a study of blood T cell repertoires in COVID-19. V lost 6 bases and J lost 5, with 13 bases in between. Germline lookup yields CDR1 SGHDN and CDR2 FVKESK. This CDR3 is built from 13 residues. Sequencing used peripheral blood. This TCR was recovered from a woman in her twenties or thirties who had recovered from COVID-19. The rearrangement uses TRBV14 and TRBJ1-1, with a weak D call TRBD1 (6 bases). The CDR3 region is CASSSTGLTEAFF. The DNA of the CDR3 is TGTGCCAGCAGTTCCACAGGGCTGACTGAAGCTTTCTTT.